Below, 28 T cell receptor beta chains from the same sample are listed, as sequenced in a study of cytomegalovirus exposure and HLA in healthy donors (dated by TCRdb to 2016 to 2017). To prepare the library, the immunoSEQ multiplex PCR assay was applied. The multiplex PCR relied on a mix of 60 forward primers for TCR Vbeta segments and 13 reverse primers for TCR Jbeta segments. Here the immuneACCESS table is served through TCRdb, limited to in-frame sequences with V and J called. Missing clones are a known gap in these copies; in checked studies unresolved V genes cover under half, and the rest lacks a known reason. This sample gives roughly 150,000 clones in total; around three fifths of them show up just once. Together, the top ten hold about 3% of the sample. Material: PBMCs. The receptors come from a woman aged 30 to 39 in good health and CMV-seropositive.

The chain carries TRBV6-5 and TRBJ1-3; no definite D call. Trimming pared 4 bases from V and 0 bases from J, leaving 13 bases between. Germline assignment: CDR1 MNHEY and CDR2 SVGAGI. The CDR3 sequence is 16 residues long. CDR3 protein: CASSFRSGSSGNTIYF. CDR3 nucleotides: TGTGCCAGCAGTTTTAGGTCGGGGAGCTCTGGAAACACCATATATTTT.

The chain links TRBV11-2 to TRBJ2-7, with 8 bases aligning to TRBD2. With 5 bases clipped from V and 7 bases from J, the junction kept 13 bases outside the gene matches. This CDR3 has 15 amino acids. Germline CDR1 SGHAT, CDR2 FQNNGV. CDR3 nucleotide sequence: TGTGCCAGCAGCCAGCCGGGGGGGTCGTTATGGGAGCAGTACTTC. The encoded protein is CASSQPGGSLWEQYF. The variable domain in full, with the rest retrieved from reference TRBV11-2 and TRBJ2-7, is EAGVAQSPRYKIIEKRQSVAFWCNPISGHATLYWYQQILGQGPKLLIQFQNNGVVDDSQLPKDRFSAERLKGVDSTLKIQPAKLEDSAVYLCASSQPGGSLWEQYFGPGTRLTVT.

This clone occurred a few times. Different DNA sequences within this sample yield the same CDR3. V and J are TRBV15 and TRBJ1-4; D is undetermined. CDR3 length: 15 residues. Germline CDR1 and CDR2: LNHNV and YYDKDF (reference sequence). Trimming shortened V by 0 bases and J by 6 bases, and 11 bases separated the two germline ends. CDR3 bases: TGTGCCACCAGCAGAGATCGGGGTTGGGATGAAAAACTGTTTTTT. This sequence encodes CATSRDRGWDEKLFF.

The J gene is TRBJ2-7, the V gene TRBV10-1; no clear D gene. The V and J ends lost 3 bases and 2 bases respectively, with 17 bases between them. CDR1 is WNHNN and CDR2 is SYGVQD in the germline V gene (reference sequence). There are 16 residues in the CDR3. The CDR3 nucleotides read TGCGCCAGCAGTGACCAAGGCCGAGGCAGAACCTACGAGCAGTACTTC. Its protein is CASSDQGRGRTYEQYF.

The chain carries TRBV29-1 and TRBJ2-5, with 8 positions matching TRBD2. The J call may be wrong; the DNA end is better matched by TRBJ2-7. CDR1 SQVTM and CDR2 ANQGSEA come from the germline V gene. The CDR3 spans 15 residues. CDR3 DNA sequence: TGCAGCGTTGAAGGGATTAGCGGGGCTTCCTACGAGCAGTACTTC. Residues: CSVEGISGASYEQYF.

This clone is deemed large. In DNA, the CDR3 is TGTGCCAGCAGCTCCGGGACAGGGGGTCCCTATGGCTACACCTTC. Translated: CASSSGTGGPYGYTF. The chain has TRBV11-2 and TRBJ1-2; 11 positions agree with TRBD1. Trimming at V came to 4 bases and at J to 4 bases, leaving 5 bases not matched to a gene. Germline CDR1 reads SGHAT; CDR2 reads FQNNGV. CDR3 size: 15 residues.

CDR3 sequence reads: CASSLAAGSSYNEQFF. Here the CDR3 DNA reads TGCGCCAGCAGCTTGGCGGCAGGTAGCTCCTACAATGAGCAGTTCTTC. The genes are TRBV5-1 and TRBJ2-1; D gene unclear. The CDR3 is 16 amino acids. Germline V gives CDR1 SGHRS, CDR2 YFSETQ. V was shortened by 0 bases and J by 0 bases, with 10 bases between the two germline ends.

The chain is built from TRBV5-1 and TRBJ1-4, with a weak D call TRBD1 (5 bases). The germline V gene has CDR1 SGHRS and CDR2 YFSETQ. CDR3 length: 14 amino acids. With 0 bases removed from V and 5 bases from J, the gap between germline ends came to 8 bases. CDR3 sequence: CASSLEWGNEKLFF. DNA of the CDR3: TGCGCCAGCAGCTTGGAGTGGGGCAATGAAAAACTGTTTTTT.

This clone came up a few times. CDR3 DNA sequence: TGCGCCAGCAGCCAAAGGTCGGACAGGGGTTTAAATGAGCAGTTCTTC. Translated, it gives CASSQRSDRGLNEQFF. The chain combines TRBV4-1 with TRBJ2-1; 9 bases are shared with TRBD1. The V segment lost 2 bases and the J segment 7 bases; nucleotides outside the gene matches: 9. The CDR3 covers 16 residues. Germline V gives CDR1 MGHRA, CDR2 YSYEKL.

This clone has just a few counts. The J gene is TRBJ2-7, the V gene TRBV18; D is unclear. The V end was cut by 3 bases, the J end by 5 bases, with 11 bases between. Germline lookup yields CDR1 KGHSH and CDR2 LQKENI. CDR3 size: 13 residues. The CDR3 region has the DNA TGTGCCAGCTCACCGGCTGCAGGCCACGAGCAGTACTTC. Amino acids: CASSPAAGHEQYF.

The V gene is TRBV2, the J gene TRBJ2-1, with D perhaps TRBD2 (6 bases). The V gene's germline CDR1 is SNHLY and CDR2 FYNNEI. Trimming took off 4 bases at V and 3 bases at J, with 7 bases between the two ends. This CDR3 is built from 13 residues. The CDR3 coding sequence is TGTGCCAGCAGTGGGAGGGGCTACAATGAGCAGTTCTTC. Its translation is CASSGRGYNEQFF.

The chain couples TRBV5-6 to TRBJ1-1; the D gene is possibly TRBD1 (5 bases). Looked up from germline, CDR1 is SGHDT and CDR2 is YYEEEE. There are 18 residues in the CDR3. Trimming took 3 bases from V and 3 from J, leaving 24 bases between them. The CDR3 region has the DNA TGTGCCAGCAGCTCACAACAAGGGCCCCTCGGGGGGGACACTGAAGCTTTCTTT. Translating it yields CASSSQQGPLGGDTEAFF.

This sequence joins TRBV30 and TRBJ2-3; 9 nucleotides agree with TRBD2. With V trimmed by 8 bases and J by 10 bases, 13 bases remained unmatched. The CDR3 is 13 amino acids. Germline CDR1 GTSNPN, CDR2 SVGIG (reference sequence). The CDR3 sequence is CAGSGGLESAQYF. The CDR3 coding sequence is TGTGCCGGCAGCGGGGGGCTCGAGAGTGCGCAGTATTTT.

This clone was observed a handful of times. The chain joins TRBV7-9 to TRBJ2-3, with 13 positions matching TRBD2. Germline V gives CDR1 SEHNR, CDR2 FQNEAQ (reference sequence). Trimming cost V 5 bases and J 3 bases; bases outside gene matches: 8. The CDR3 covers 17 residues. This chain's CDR3 is CASSPYRTSGGTDTQYF. In nucleotides, the CDR3 is TGTGCCAGCAGCCCCTACAGGACTAGCGGGGGAACAGATACGCAGTATTTT.

The CDR3 spells CASSLVSEQETQYF. The CDR3 coding sequence is TGTGCCAGCAGCTTGGTGAGTGAGCAAGAGACCCAGTACTTC. V is TRBV5-4 and J is TRBJ2-5, with D unresolved. Trimming took off 0 bases at V and 2 bases at J, with 8 bases between the two ends. There are 14 residues in the CDR3. From germline, CDR1 is SGHNT and CDR2 YYREEE (reference sequence).

The rearrangement joins TRBV11-3 to TRBJ2-2; tentatively, D is TRBD2 (6 bases). Germline loops: CDR1 SGHNT, CDR2 YENEEA. This CDR3 region has 15 residues. V was cut by 1 base and J by 7 bases, with 13 bases left in between. CDR3 sequence (DNA): TGTGCCAGCAGCTTAGGTCGGCGGGATAGCGGGGAGCTGTTTTTT. It encodes CASSLGRRDSGELFF.

V and J are TRBV6-5 and TRBJ1-5, with TRBD1 as a possible D gene (5 bases). The CDR3 sequence is 15 residues long. V shed 6 bases and J shed 0 bases, with 12 bases lying between them. Per the germline V gene, CDR1 is MNHEY and CDR2 is SVGAGI. The CDR3, as DNA: TGTGCCAGCAGGTTAAGGGGTAATAGCAATCAGCCCCAGCATTTT. Encoded protein: CASRLRGNSNQPQHF.

The V call is TRBV19, the J call TRBJ1-3, with D unclear. The CDR3 runs to 18 residues. Germline V gives CDR1 LNHDA, CDR2 SQIVND (reference sequence). Trimming cost V 4 bases and J 0 bases, with 19 bases left between them. CDR3: CASSTPPQRSLSGNTIYF. The DNA for the CDR3 is TGTGCCAGTAGTACGCCCCCGCAGCGGAGTCTCTCTGGAAACACCATATATTTT.

The chain couples TRBV5-8 to TRBJ2-3; 9 nucleotides line up with TRBD2. The junction had 8 bases not matched to a gene; V was cut back by 4 bases and J by 11 bases. This CDR3 contains 13 residues. CDR1 and CDR2 (germline): SGHTS, YDEGEE. The CDR3 DNA reads as TGTGCCAGCAGCCCGCTTAGCGGGGGTGGGCAGTATTTT. It specifies CASSPLSGGGQYF.

V and J are TRBV7-2 and TRBJ2-1; 10 bases are a match to TRBD2. Trimming at V came to 3 bases and at J to 9 bases, leaving 8 bases not matched to a gene. The CDR3 is made up of 15 amino acids. Germline values: CDR1 SGHTA, CDR2 FQGNSA. CDR3 in amino acids: CASSLSGRAMSEQFF. The CDR3 DNA follows: TGTGCCAGCAGCTTGAGCGGGAGGGCCATGAGTGAGCAGTTCTTC. Based on the CDR3 plus reference TRBV7-2 and TRBJ2-1, the full variable domain is GAGVSQSPSNKVTEKGKDVELRCDPISGHTALYWYRQSLGQGLEFLIYFQGNSAPDKSGLPSDRFSAERTGGSVSTLTIQRTQQEDSAVYLCASSLSGRAMSEQFFGPGTRLTVL.

This chain uses TRBV2 with TRBJ2-7; TRBD1 might be the D (5 bases). Per germline, CDR1 SNHLY and CDR2 FYNNEI. V was cut by 4 bases and J by 4 bases, with 11 bases left in between. The CDR3 is 13 amino acids. The CDR3 DNA sequence: TGTGCCAGCAGTGGCAATGACAGATACGAGCAGTACTTC. It encodes CASSGNDRYEQYF.

This sequence joins TRBV28 and TRBJ2-7; TRBD1 aligns across 8 bases. J was trimmed by 5 bases and V by 6 bases; bases with no gene match: 12. Germline V lookup: CDR1 MDHEN, CDR2 SYDVKM. This CDR3 spans 15 amino acids. This CDR3 is CASSLAWTGTDEQYF. As DNA, the CDR3 is TGTGCCAGCAGCCTTGCCTGGACAGGGACTGACGAGCAGTACTTC.

The chain carries TRBV5-6 and TRBJ1-2; D remains unclear. CDR3 length: 15 residues. Germline-derived CDR1 and CDR2 are SGHDT and YYEEEE. V lost 0 bases to trimming and J lost 5 bases, with 14 bases between them. The CDR3 bases are TGTGCCAGCAGCTTGGTGAGGGCCTATAATTATGGCTACACCTTC. Protein sequence: CASSLVRAYNYGYTF.

J is TRBJ2-5 and V is TRBV9, with D perhaps TRBD1 (6 bases). V was trimmed by 1 base and J by 5 bases, leaving 15 bases between them. CDR1 is SGDLS, CDR2 YYNGEE, per germline. The CDR3 is 15 amino acids. The CDR3 DNA reads TGTGCCAGCAGCGTATATACAGGGTACGGTGAGACCCAGTACTTC. Encoded protein: CASSVYTGYGETQYF. The whole variable domain, remainder taken from reference TRBV9 and TRBJ2-5, is DSGVTQTPKHLITATGQRVTLRCSPRSGDLSVYWYQQSLDQGLQFLIQYYNGEERAKGNILERFSAQQFPDLHSELNLSSLELGDSALYFCASSVYTGYGETQYFGPGTRLLVL.

This clone was observed a few times. The V call is TRBV2, the J call TRBJ2-1, with 8 bases lining up with TRBD2. CDR1 is SNHLY, CDR2 FYNNEI, per germline. The CDR3 is 14 residues long. V was clipped by 7 bases and J by 7 bases; unmatched bases: 9. The chain's CDR3 is CASKGAGAPNEQFF. The CDR3 DNA is TGTGCCAGCAAGGGAGCGGGAGCTCCTAATGAGCAGTTCTTC.

This clone was counted only a few times. The chain carries TRBV5-8 and TRBJ1-5; D is undetermined. The CDR3 sequence is 12 residues long. In germline, CDR1 is SGHTS, CDR2 YDEGEE. V shed 5 bases and J shed 4 bases, with 7 bases lying between them. CDR3 protein: CASSRRNQPQHF. In nucleotides, the CDR3 is TGTGCCAGCAGTAGAAGAAATCAGCCCCAGCATTTT. Combining the CDR3 with reference TRBV5-8 and TRBJ1-5 gives the whole variable domain EAGVTQSPTHLIKTRGQQATLRCSPISGHTSVYWYQQALGLGLQFLLWYDEGEERNRGNFPPRFSGRQFPNYSSELNVNALELEDSALYLCASSRRNQPQHFGDGTRLSIL.

The V call is TRBV21-1, the J call TRBJ2-7; no DNA check was done on the table's D call, TRBD1. TRBV21-1 is reported as a pseudogene. The CDR3 spans 24 residues. The CDR3 protein is CASSKSGEGTEKRIPRKDSYEQYF. CDR3 nucleotide sequence: TGTGCCAGCAGCAAAAGCGGAGAGGGGACAGAGAAAAGGATTCCTAGGAAGGATTCCTACGAGCAGTACTTC.

This clone was seen a handful of times. This chain uses TRBV6-1 with TRBJ2-3; D may be TRBD2 (6 bases). V was clipped by 0 bases and J by 2 bases, with 18 bases between them. CDR3 length equals 18 residues. Germline CDR1 reads MNHNS; CDR2 reads SASEGT. CDR3 nucleotides: TGTGCCAGCAGTGAAGCGGGGGGTCTCCGGGCATCCACAGATACGCAGTATTTT. Amino acid sequence: CASSEAGGLRASTDTQYF.